These 24 T cell receptor beta chains originate from one sample sequenced in a study of regulatory T cells in long-lasting Graves disease listed by TCRdb under 2021. Receptors were amplified or captured by multiplex PCR. Sequencing took place on an Illumina HiSeq 4000. CDR3 regions were amplified by Arm-PCR with iRepertoire HTBI primers to construct TCR beta libraries. TCRdb redid the processing of the public reads, applying fastp at Q25 and MiXCR, and retained in-frame beta chains. Entries that share a CDR3 protein sequence are merged under the most common genes and DNA. The sample table contains roughly 360,000 distinct CDR3 sequences; only one count was recorded for approximately 25% of them. The top ten constitute around 30% of the sample. The time point label, as the study defines it: persistent/refractory GD, antithyroid drugs over 5 years with positive TRAb. For both TCR sequencing and RNA sequencing, RNA was extracted from PBMCs using TRIzol.

The sample here was peripheral blood mononuclear cells (PBMCs), taken when the disease was refractory, from a patient treated with antithyroid drugs. These receptors came from a woman in her 40s with Graves disease. Donor details come from another sample of the same person, matched by shared clones.

This clonotype was seen repeatedly, ten times or more. The chain carries TRBV6-1 and TRBJ1-1; the D gene is possibly TRBD1 (5 bases). The germline gives CDR1 MNHNS, CDR2 SASEGT. The germline V and J ends were trimmed by 3 bases and 7 bases, with 15 bases remaining between them. The CDR3 runs to 14 residues. In DNA form, the CDR3 reads TGTGCCAGCAGTGAGGGGCAGGGTTTCGGTGAAGCTTTCTTT. Translating gives CASSEGQGFGEAFF.

The chain is built from TRBV2 and TRBJ2-5; 10 nucleotides agree with TRBD1. The CDR3 loop spans 15 amino acids. The V and J ends lost 7 bases and 1 base, in that order; junction bases with no gene match: 6. Per the germline V gene, CDR1 is SNHLY and CDR2 is FYNNEI. Here the CDR3 DNA reads TGTGCCAGCATTCTTCGGACAGGGGGCCAAGAGACCCAGTACTTC. Amino acid sequence: CASILRTGGQETQYF.

This clonotype has a count of ten or more. In DNA, the CDR3 is TGTGCCAGCAGCCATTCTGGCGCTGAAGCTTTCTTT. Protein sequence: CASSHSGAEAFF. J is TRBJ1-1 and V is TRBV14; D call uncertain. V gave up 3 bases and J gave up 6 bases, with 8 bases separating them. This CDR3 contains 12 residues. Germline CDR1 is SGHDN and CDR2 is FVKESK.

This clonotype was seen ten or more times. Here the CDR3 reads CASSPTGGPVGEQYF. The CDR3 nucleotides read TGTGCCAGCAGCCCTACTGGAGGGCCTGTGGGAGAGCAGTACTTC. This chain links TRBV13 with TRBJ2-7; a possible D gene is TRBD2 (6 bases). The CDR3 contains 15 residues. Germline CDR1 PRHDT, CDR2 FYEKMQ (reference sequence). The V gene lost 5 bases and the J gene lost 7 bases, with 21 bases spanning the gap.

This chain uses TRBV7-9 with TRBJ2-1, with TRBD1 as a possible D gene (6 bases). Germline-derived CDR1 and CDR2 are SEHNR and FQNEAQ (reference sequence). There are 14 residues in the CDR3. V was cut by 5 bases and J by 8 bases, with 16 bases left in between. The CDR3 region has the DNA TGTGCCAGCAGCCTAACCATCAGGGGCGATGAGCAGTTCTTC. Translating gives CASSLTIRGDEQFF.

The chain recombines TRBV11-2 with TRBJ2-4; TRBD2 matches 11 bases. CDR3 length: 16 residues. The trim removed 3 bases at V and 7 bases at J, leaving 8 bases unmatched. Germline V lookup: CDR1 SGHAT, CDR2 FQNNGV. The CDR3 protein is CASSFNSGRELNIQYF. CDR3 coding DNA: TGTGCCAGCAGCTTCAATAGCGGGAGGGAATTGAACATTCAGTACTTC.

The chain employs TRBV28 and TRBJ2-3, with D uncertain. The CDR3 sequence is 18 residues long. V dropped 5 bases and J dropped 4 bases, with 25 bases sitting between them. The germline V gene has CDR1 MDHEN and CDR2 SYDVKM. The CDR3 sequence is CASSATPKMKPRADTQYF. CDR3 bases: TGTGCCAGCAGTGCTACCCCAAAGATGAAGCCTCGAGCAGATACGCAGTATTTT. The complete variable domain, with remaining parts taken from reference TRBV28 and TRBJ2-3, reads DVKVTQSSRYLVKRTGEKVFLECVQDMDHENMFWYRQDPGLGLRLIYFSYDVKMKEKGDIPEGYSVSREKKERFSLILESASTNQTSMYLCASSATPKMKPRADTQYFGPGTRLTVL.

There are many counts of this clonotype. J is TRBJ2-5 and V is TRBV11-2; the D gene is possibly TRBD2 (5 bases). Germline V lookup: CDR1 SGHAT, CDR2 FQNNGV. Deletions cut 5 bases from V and 3 bases from J, with 13 bases between. The CDR3 is 14 amino acids. The CDR3 here is CASSLWASKETQYF. In DNA, the CDR3 is TGTGCCAGCAGCCTCTGGGCTAGCAAAGAGACCCAGTACTTC.

This clonotype was observed a few times. V gene TRBV5-1 combines with J gene TRBJ1-1, with D tentatively TRBD1 (6 bases). V was trimmed by 1 base and J by 3 bases, leaving 16 bases between them. Germline V CDR1 and CDR2: SGHRS, YFSETQ. There are 16 residues in the CDR3. CDR3 DNA: TGCGCCAGCAGCTTGCACCCAGGGGCTGCGGACACTGAAGCTTTCTTT. It translates to CASSLHPGAADTEAFF.

V gene TRBV7-9 combines with J gene TRBJ2-6, with D perhaps TRBD1 (5 bases). Between the trimmed V and J ends, which lost 3 bases and 1 base, there was a span of 16 bases. Per germline, CDR1 SEHNR and CDR2 FQNEAQ (reference sequence). This CDR3 has 18 residues. In DNA form, the CDR3 reads TGTGCCAGCAGCTTGCTGGGGCCAGTATATTCTGGGGCCAACGTCCTGACTTTC. Residues: CASSLLGPVYSGANVLTF. Drawing the rest from reference TRBV7-9 and TRBJ2-6, the complete variable domain is DTGVSQNPRHKITKRGQNVTFRCDPISEHNRLYWYRQTLGQGPEFLTYFQNEAQLEKSRLLSDRFSAERPKGSFSTLEIQRTEQGDSAMYLCASSLLGPVYSGANVLTFGAGSRLTVL.

As for this clonotype: Sequence at one end of the junction differs from germline and may be a read error. The chain has TRBV11-1 and TRBJ1-4; D perhaps matches TRBD1 (5 bases). This CDR3 comprises 15 residues. Germline assignment: CDR1 SGHAT and CDR2 FQDESV (reference sequence). The CDR3 here is CASISTRGTNEKLFF. Here the CDR3 DNA reads TGCGCCAGCATCTCTACGAGGGGTACTAATGAAAAACTGTTTTTT. Together with reference TRBV11-1 and TRBJ1-4, the CDR3 gives the full variable domain: EAEVAQSPRYKITEKSQAVAFWCDPISGHATLYWYRQILGQGPELLVQFQDESVVDDSQLPKDRFSAERLKGVDSTLKIQPAELGDSAMYLCASISTRGTNEKLFFGSGTQLSVL.

V usage is TRBV19 and J usage is TRBJ1-1, with 7 bases fitting TRBD1. J was trimmed by 0 bases and V by 6 bases; bases with no gene match: 4. CDR1 is LNHDA and CDR2 is SQIVND in the germline V gene (reference sequence). This CDR3 spans 14 amino acids. This CDR3 reads CASRKQGMNTEAFF. CDR3 DNA sequence: TGTGCCAGTAGAAAACAGGGGATGAACACTGAAGCTTTCTTT.

This clonotype was counted many times. The gene calls are TRBV29-1 and TRBJ1-1; the D gene is possibly TRBD1 (5 bases). Germline V gene sequence: CDR1 SQVTM, CDR2 ANQGSEA. The CDR3 covers 12 residues. Trimming removed 7 bases from V and 4 bases from J, with 13 bases in between. The CDR3 DNA sequence: TGCAGCGCCAGGGTGATTAGCACTGAAGCTTTCTTT. Translating gives CSARVISTEAFF.

This clonotype was found a few times. The chain is built from TRBV10-3 and TRBJ1-4; D unresolved. Looked up from germline, CDR1 is ENHRY and CDR2 is SYGVKD. This CDR3 region has 16 residues. V dropped 1 base and J dropped 8 bases, with 17 bases sitting between them. In nucleotides, the CDR3 is TGTGCCATCAGTGAGTTCGCCCCCGAGGGCGGCGAAAAACTGTTTTTT. Translated, it gives CAISEFAPEGGEKLFF.

This clonotype was found a few times. This rearrangement joins TRBV19 to TRBJ1-2, with D possibly matching TRBD1 (6 bases). Germline assignment: CDR1 LNHDA and CDR2 SQIVND (reference sequence). The CDR3 loop spans 14 amino acids. V was cut by 5 bases and J by 7 bases, with 17 bases left in between. The DNA of the CDR3 is TGTGCCAGTAGTGATAATGGGGGCCCCATTGGCTACACCTTC. Protein product: CASSDNGGPIGYTF. Full variable domain (missing parts from reference TRBV19 and TRBJ1-2): DGGITQSPKYLFRKEGQNVTLSCEQNLNHDAMYWYRQDPGQGLRLIYYSQIVNDFQKGDIAEGYSVSREKKESFPLTVTSAQKNPTAFYLCASSDNGGPIGYTFGSGTRLTVV.

This clonotype was counted once. This chain uses TRBV5-1 with TRBJ2-1; TRBD2 is a possible D gene (6 bases). Trimming cost V 0 bases and J 7 bases, with 17 bases left between them. The CDR3 contains 16 residues. The V gene's germline CDR1 is SGHRS and CDR2 YFSETQ. Here the CDR3 reads CASSLGSAGRGNEQFF. The CDR3 DNA is TGCGCCAGCAGCTTGGGTTCAGCGGGCCGTGGGAATGAGCAGTTCTTC.

This clonotype has a handful of counts. The chain links TRBV30 to TRBJ2-5; no definite D call. CDR1 and CDR2 from the germline V gene are GTSNPN and SVGIG (reference sequence). V was trimmed by 0 bases and J by 1 base, leaving 9 bases between them. The CDR3 runs to 14 residues. The CDR3 loop reads CAWSVGLGQETQYF. As DNA, the CDR3 is TGTGCCTGGAGTGTGGGTTTGGGCCAAGAGACCCAGTACTTC.

The chain couples TRBV27 to TRBJ2-2; a possible D gene is TRBD2 (6 bases). Germline loops: CDR1 MNHEY, CDR2 SMNVEV (reference sequence). The V end was cut by 6 bases, the J end by 7 bases, with 12 bases between. The CDR3 length is 13 residues. CDR3: CASSRGGVGELFF. In DNA, the CDR3 is TGTGCCAGCAGCCGCGGAGGGGTCGGGGAGCTGTTTTTT.

The chain combines TRBV5-4 with TRBJ1-1; D unresolved. This CDR3 spans 12 amino acids. Germline V gene sequence: CDR1 SGHNT, CDR2 YYREEE (reference sequence). V lost 2 bases and J 6 bases, leaving 8 bases between the germline ends. CDR3 in amino acids: CASSFIQAEAFF. In DNA form, the CDR3 reads TGTGCCAGCAGCTTTATTCAGGCTGAAGCTTTCTTT.

This clonotype occurred a few times. The chain carries TRBV4-1 and TRBJ2-2; D might be TRBD2 (6 bases). The CDR3 extends over 16 amino acids. Trimming took off 5 bases at V and 4 bases at J, with 17 bases between the two ends. Germline V lookup: CDR1 MGHRA, CDR2 YSYEKL. The DNA of the CDR3 is TGCGCCAGCAGCTCCGGGAATGCGGGACTCACCGGGGAGCTGTTTTTT. Amino acid sequence: CASSSGNAGLTGELFF.

V and J are TRBV5-5 and TRBJ2-4; the D is unclear. This CDR3 is built from 12 residues. V lost 2 bases and J 5 bases, leaving 5 bases between the germline ends. Germline V gene data show CDR1 as SGHKS and CDR2 as YYEKEE (reference sequence). The CDR3 reads CASSLRENIQYF. The CDR3 region has the DNA TGTGCCAGCAGCTTAAGGGAAAACATTCAGTACTTC.

The chain couples TRBV20-1 to TRBJ2-7; D is possibly TRBD2 (5 bases). Germline-derived CDR1 and CDR2 are DFQATT and SNEGSKA (reference sequence). With 6 bases removed from V and 0 bases from J, the gap between germline ends came to 15 bases. The CDR3 is 14 amino acids. The CDR3 DNA reads TGCAGTGCACCGAAAGGACTGAGCTCCTACGAGCAGTACTTC. Its translation is CSAPKGLSSYEQYF.

This clonotype has ten or more counts. The chain recombines TRBV28 with TRBJ2-7; 10 bases match TRBD2. CDR3 length: 15 amino acids. V gave up 6 bases and J gave up 1 base; unmatched junction bases: 6. Germline V gene lookup returns CDR1 MDHEN and CDR2 SYDVKM. The CDR3 nucleotides read TGTGCCAGCAGCCGCCCGGGACTAGCGTCCTACGAGCAGTACTTC. Protein product: CASSRPGLASYEQYF.

This clonotype was recorded at least ten times. V usage is TRBV27 and J usage is TRBJ2-5; D gene ambiguous. CDR3 length equals 15 residues. Trimming took 3 bases from V and 1 from J, leaving 12 bases between them. Germline CDR1 MNHEY, CDR2 SMNVEV (reference sequence). The CDR3 is CASSLPRQRQETQYF. For the CDR3, the DNA is TGTGCCAGCAGTTTGCCCAGGCAGCGCCAAGAGACCCAGTACTTC.